Sequencing of this TCR beta chain was carried out in a study of T cell repertoires in cytomegalovirus infection. The wider study: Public TCR beta signature analysis indicated the presence of both CMV infection and matching HLA type.

This CDR3 contains 15 residues. V shed 1 base and J 5 bases; nucleotides not matched to a gene: 4. The germline gives CDR1 SEHNR, CDR2 FQNEAQ (reference sequence). This clonotype has more than one count but fewer than ten. As yet, its antigen is unknown. MiXCR was run by TCRdb on the reads, yielding one entry per CDR3 protein. The sample comprises some 700,000 distinct CDR3 sequences, roughly 33% of which are singletons, and 15% to 20% rests with the top ten. The study, taken as a whole, reports: HLA-C-restricted, CMV-specific TCR beta clonotypes were dominant ex vivo.

Here the sequenced sample was cultured PBMCs, taken from culture after CMV antigen stimulation. This chain links TRBV7-9 with TRBJ2-2; 7 bases are a match to TRBD2. The sequence derives from a human donor in good health (CMV status not recorded). Some clones in this sample may be carry-over from other donors' samples. CDR3 region: CASSLGLAYTGELFF. CDR3 in DNA: TGTGCCAGCAGCTTAGGACTAGCATATACCGGGGAGCTGTTTTTT.